The source of this TCR beta chain is a study of response to subunit inactivated influenza vaccine (dated by TCRdb to 2016 to 2019). About the investigation overall: Deep quantitative profiling of the T cell receptor repertoire was used in the study to follow responses to a trivalent subunit inactivated influenza vaccine. Overall study results and their limits: It was suggested by the authors that each seasonal influenza vaccination may recruit only a limited number of new T cells.

Sample time point, as interpreted from the label and publication: approximately 40 days after influenza vaccine administration. Library preparation employed RT-PCR. Sequencing used an Illumina HiSeq 2500. TCRdb itself trimmed the public reads at Q25 with fastp, ran MiXCR and retained productive beta chains. Each entry is one CDR3 protein sequence, shown with its most common DNA and genes. In all, the sample holds fewer than 650,000 distinct CDR3 sequences, and 10% to 15% of those were seen once. 13% of the sample lies in the top ten. The table lists this clonotype with a few counts. The antigen it binds to is not known. Base quality data are lacking; no much larger clone is found one base away. The TCR was taken from a man aged 50 or older who received an inactivated influenza vaccine. Donor details come from another sample of the same person, matched by shared clones. The source was PBMCs from blood, collected roughly 48 days after vaccination.

CDR3 reads: CASSSLGGVTGELFF. The DNA sequence is given as TGTGCCAGCAGCAGCCTTGGGGGGGTTACCGGGGAGCTGTTTTTT. Here the chain combines TRBV9 and TRBJ2-2, with 7 bases aligning to TRBD2. The CDR3, cysteine through phenylalanine, is 15 amino acids long. Of the read, only the CDR3 DNA is kept; its 45 bases are in frame from base 1. The germline V gene encodes CDR1 SGDLS and CDR2 YYNGEE. V has 4 bases trimmed and J has 5 bases trimmed; junction bases matching no gene number 8.